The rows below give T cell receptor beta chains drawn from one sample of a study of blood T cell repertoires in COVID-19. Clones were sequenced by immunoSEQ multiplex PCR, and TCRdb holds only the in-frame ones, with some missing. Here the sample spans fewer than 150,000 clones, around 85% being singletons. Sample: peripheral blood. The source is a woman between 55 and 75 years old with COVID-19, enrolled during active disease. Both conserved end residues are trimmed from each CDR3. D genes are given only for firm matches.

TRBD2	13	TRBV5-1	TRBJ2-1	ASSFSGGSYNEQF
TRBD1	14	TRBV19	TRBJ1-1	ASSIDPDRWHTEAF
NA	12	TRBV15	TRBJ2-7	ATSRGQGPYEQY
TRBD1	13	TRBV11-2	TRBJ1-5	ASSPGTGKNQPQH
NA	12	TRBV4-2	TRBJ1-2	ASSHLGQPYGYT
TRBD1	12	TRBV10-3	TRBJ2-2	AISRDRAAGELF
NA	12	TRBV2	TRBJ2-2	ASTGEASTGELF
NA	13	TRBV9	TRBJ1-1	ASSVVGGRDTEAF
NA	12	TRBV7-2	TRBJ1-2	ASSAGLLAHGYT
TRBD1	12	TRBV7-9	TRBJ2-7	ASSHRTGTKEQY